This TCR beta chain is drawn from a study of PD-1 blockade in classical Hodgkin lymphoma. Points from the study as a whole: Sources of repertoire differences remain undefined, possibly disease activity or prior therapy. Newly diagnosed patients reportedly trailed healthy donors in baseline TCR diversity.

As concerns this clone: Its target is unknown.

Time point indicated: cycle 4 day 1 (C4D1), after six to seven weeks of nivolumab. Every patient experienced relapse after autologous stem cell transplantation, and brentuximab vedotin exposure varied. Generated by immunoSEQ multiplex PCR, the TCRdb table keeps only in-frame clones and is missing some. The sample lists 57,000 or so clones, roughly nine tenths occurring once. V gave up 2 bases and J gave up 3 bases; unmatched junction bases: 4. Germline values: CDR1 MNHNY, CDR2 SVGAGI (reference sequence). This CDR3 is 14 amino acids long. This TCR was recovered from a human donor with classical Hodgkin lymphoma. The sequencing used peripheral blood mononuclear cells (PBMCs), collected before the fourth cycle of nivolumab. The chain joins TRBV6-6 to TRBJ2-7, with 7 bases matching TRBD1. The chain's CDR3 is CASSYVRQGYEQYF. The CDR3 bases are TGTGCCAGCAGTTACGTACGACAGGGCTACGAGCAGTACTTC.